The source of this TCR beta chain is a study of identical twins. Each CDR3 protein gets one entry after TCRdb re-called the 5' RACE reads with MiXCR. Of about 660,000 distinct CDR3 sequences listed, 8.6% are singletons. Germline values: CDR1 LNHDA, CDR2 SQIVND (reference sequence). The germline V and J ends were trimmed by 5 bases and 0 bases, with 12 bases remaining between them. The CDR3 is 15 residues long. These data also featured in a second study, about yellow fever vaccine responses in identical twins. That paper notes: In identical twins, vaccine T cell responses appeared partly shared and partly individual.

Sequenced sample: PBMCs. This sequence was found in a young woman in good health. This rearrangement joins TRBV19 to TRBJ2-3; D possibly corresponds to TRBD1 (6 bases). This chain's CDR3 is CASSDMGASTDTQYF. The CDR3 DNA reads as TGTGCCAGTAGTGACATGGGGGCTAGCACAGATACGCAGTATTTT.